The next 12 T cell receptor beta chains were all read from a single sample in a study of T cell responses to AZD1222 COVID-19 vaccine. The method was immunoSEQ multiplex PCR; TCRdb's version includes in-frame clones alone and lacks a portion of them. Of 150,000 to 190,000 clones in the sample, approximately 91% were seen once. Source: peripheral blood, taken 28 days after the second AZD1222 dose. Every receptor here comes from an adult who received the AZD1222 COVID-19 vaccine.

This chain joins TRBV6-2 or TRBV6-3 and TRBJ2-7; TRBD2 aligns across 7 bases. The CDR3 spans 15 residues. Germline CDR1 reads MNHEY; CDR2 reads SVGEGT. The J segment lost 2 bases and the V segment lost 2 bases, leaving 6 bases of the junction unmatched. The CDR3 region is CASSYGWAGAYEQYF. The CDR3 region has the DNA TGTGCCAGCAGTTACGGGTGGGCGGGAGCCTACGAGCAGTACTTC.

In its sample, this clone was seen once. The chain has TRBV3-1 (or the pseudogene TRBV3-2) and TRBJ2-1, with D possibly TRBD1 on 6 matching bases. The CDR3 loop spans 16 amino acids. Trimming stripped 0 bases from V and 4 bases from J, with 13 bases between. Per the germline V gene, CDR1 is LGHDT and CDR2 is YNNKEL (reference sequence). CDR3: CASSQDAGVRYNEQFF. In nucleotides, the CDR3 is TGTGCCAGCAGCCAAGACGCAGGGGTGAGATACAATGAGCAGTTCTTC.

V usage is TRBV5-1 and J usage is TRBJ1-2; D is unclear. Germline CDR1 SGHRS, CDR2 YFSETQ. CDR3 size: 13 residues. Trimming took 5 bases from V and 0 from J, leaving 8 bases between them. The CDR3 region has the DNA TGCGCCAGCAGGAACAGCTCTAACTATGGCTACACCTTC. This translates into CASRNSSNYGYTF. The full variable domain, with the rest looked up from reference TRBV5-1 and TRBJ1-2, is KAGVTQTPRYLIKTRGQQVTLSCSPISGHRSVSWYQQTPGQGLQFLFEYFSETQRNKGNFPGRFSGRQFSNSRSEMNVSTLELGDSALYLCASRNSSNYGYTFGSGTRLTVV.

This clone appeared once. V usage is TRBV3-1 (or the pseudogene TRBV3-2) and J usage is TRBJ2-7; tentatively, D is TRBD1 or TRBD2 (6 bases each). The germline V gene has CDR1 LGHDT and CDR2 YNNKEL (reference sequence). CDR3 length: 14 amino acids. Trimming pared 4 bases from V and 4 bases from J, leaving 14 bases between. The chain's CDR3 is CASSPRGAGYEQYF. CDR3 DNA: TGTGCCAGCAGCCCGAGGGGGGCTGGGTACGAGCAGTACTTC.

This chain joins TRBV28 and TRBJ1-2; no firm D call. The germline V gene encodes CDR1 MDHEN and CDR2 SYDVKM. V lost 6 bases and J 4 bases, leaving 15 bases between the germline ends. This CDR3 contains 14 residues. This CDR3 is CASSAGLGFYGYTF. The CDR3 DNA sequence: TGTGCCAGCAGCGCCGGTTTAGGGTTCTATGGCTACACCTTC.

V is TRBV5-5 and J is TRBJ2-7; 7 positions match TRBD2. The CDR3 covers 17 residues. J gave up 2 bases and V 0 bases, and 11 bases lay outside the gene matches. CDR1 SGHKS and CDR2 YYEKEE come from the germline V gene (reference sequence). The CDR3 nucleotides read TGTGCCAGCAGCTTGGCGGGAGGTCAACGAAGCACCTACGAGCAGTACTTC. Its translation: CASSLAGGQRSTYEQYF.

This chain links TRBV7-2 with TRBJ2-2; D unresolved. Germline V gives CDR1 SGHTA, CDR2 FQGNSA. Trimming took 3 bases from V and 4 from J, leaving 3 bases between them. The CDR3 runs to 12 residues. CDR3 amino acids: CASSFSTGELFF. The CDR3 nucleotides read TGTGCCAGCAGCTTTTCCACCGGGGAGCTGTTTTTT.

A single count supports this clone. The J gene is TRBJ1-5, the V gene TRBV27; 8 nucleotides agree with TRBD1. The germline V gene has CDR1 MNHEY and CDR2 SMNVEV (reference sequence). After removal of 5 bases from V and 3 bases from J, the junction contained 6 bases not matched to a gene. The CDR3 has 15 amino acids. The DNA of the CDR3 is TGTGCCAGCAGTCAGATCAGGGGGCTCAATCAGCCCCAGCATTTT. It yields the protein CASSQIRGLNQPQHF.

This chain links TRBV7-9 with TRBJ1-1; 8 bases are shared with TRBD1. CDR3 length equals 13 residues. Germline V lookup: CDR1 SEHNR, CDR2 FQNEAQ (reference sequence). V was pared by 4 bases and J by 11 bases, with 9 bases of the junction left unmatched. The CDR3 region is CASSSGTQGAAFF. CDR3 in DNA: TGTGCCAGCAGCTCCGGGACCCAGGGGGCGGCTTTCTTT.

The V gene is TRBV5-8, the J gene TRBJ2-3; a weak D match, TRBD2 (6 bases). There are 20 residues in the CDR3. CDR1 is SGHTS and CDR2 is YDEGEE in the germline V gene. The V end was cut by 8 bases, the J end by 4 bases, with 35 bases between. CDR3 bases: TGTGCCAGACCAGAAAACTCACCATCGGGGTTAGCGGACGCCCCAGATACGCAGTATTTT. Translation: CARPENSPSGLADAPDTQYF.

Note on this clone: Additional DNA sequences in this sample encode the identical CDR3. The chain recombines TRBV5-1 with TRBJ2-1; 9 bases fit TRBD2. From germline, CDR1 is SGHRS and CDR2 YFSETQ. The CDR3 runs 15 residues. V lost 0 bases, J lost 5 bases, and 3 bases stayed unmatched. The CDR3 is CASSLASGRNNEQFF. CDR3 DNA: TGCGCCAGCAGCTTGGCCAGCGGGAGGAACAATGAGCAGTTCTTC.

The chain joins TRBV5-6 to TRBJ2-3; 8 positions match TRBD1. Germline loops: CDR1 SGHDT, CDR2 YYEEEE. V dropped 0 bases and J dropped 2; count of bases not matched to a gene: 2. The CDR3 has 15 amino acids. The CDR3 loop reads CASSLDRGFTDTQYF. The CDR3 bases are TGTGCCAGCAGCTTGGACAGGGGGTTCACAGATACGCAGTATTTT.